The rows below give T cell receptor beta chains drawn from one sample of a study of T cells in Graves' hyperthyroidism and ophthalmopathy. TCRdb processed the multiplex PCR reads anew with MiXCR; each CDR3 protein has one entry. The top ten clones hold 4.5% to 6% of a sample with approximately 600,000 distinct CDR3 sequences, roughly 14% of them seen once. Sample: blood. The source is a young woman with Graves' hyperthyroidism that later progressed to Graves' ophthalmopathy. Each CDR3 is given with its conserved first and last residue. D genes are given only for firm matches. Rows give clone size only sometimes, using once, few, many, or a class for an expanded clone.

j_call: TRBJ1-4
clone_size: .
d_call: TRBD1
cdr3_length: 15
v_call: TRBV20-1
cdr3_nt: TGCAGTGCTAGATCCGGGACAGATAATAATGAAAAACTGTTTTTT
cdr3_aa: CSARSGTDNNEKLFF

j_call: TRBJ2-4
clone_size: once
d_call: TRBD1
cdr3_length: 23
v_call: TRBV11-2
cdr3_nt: TGTGCCAGCAGCTTAGACGGCAGGGGGCCGCCCGGGGGCCTTCGTTACCTCTCAAACATTCAGTACTTC
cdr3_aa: CASSLDGRGPPGGLRYLSNIQYF

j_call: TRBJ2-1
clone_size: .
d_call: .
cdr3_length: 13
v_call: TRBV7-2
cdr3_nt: TGTGCCAGCAGCTTAATGACTTACAATGAGCAGTTCTTC
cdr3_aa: CASSLMTYNEQFF

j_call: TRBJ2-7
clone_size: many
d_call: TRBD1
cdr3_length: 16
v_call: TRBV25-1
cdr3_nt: TGTGCCAGCAGTGACCAGAGACAGGGGCTTAGGTACGAGCAGTACTTC
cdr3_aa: CASSDQRQGLRYEQYF

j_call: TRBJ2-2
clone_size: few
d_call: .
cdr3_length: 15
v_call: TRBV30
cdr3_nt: TGTGCCTGGAGTGTATTTGCGGCAAACACCGGGGAGCTGTTTTTT
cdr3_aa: CAWSVFAANTGELFF

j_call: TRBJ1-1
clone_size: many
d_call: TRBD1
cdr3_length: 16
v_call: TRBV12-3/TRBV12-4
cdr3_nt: TGTGCCAGCAGTCCCAGTCGTGGGACAGGATTCACTGAAGCTTTCTTT
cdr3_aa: CASSPSRGTGFTEAFF

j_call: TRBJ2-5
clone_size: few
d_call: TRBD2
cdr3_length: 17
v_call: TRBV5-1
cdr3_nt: TGCGCCAGCAGCTTGTGGAGCGGGAGGGCCGCCCAAGAGACCCAGTACTTC
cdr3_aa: CASSLWSGRAAQETQYF

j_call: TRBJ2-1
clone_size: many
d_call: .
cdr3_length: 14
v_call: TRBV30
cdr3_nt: TGTGCCTGGAGTGTAAAAGCCGAGCTTCCTGAGCAGTTCTTC
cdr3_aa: CAWSVKAELPEQFF

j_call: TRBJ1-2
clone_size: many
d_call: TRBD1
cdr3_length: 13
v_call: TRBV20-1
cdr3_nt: TGCAGTGCTCACGCTTCGACAGGGGTCGGCTACACCTTC
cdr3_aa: CSAHASTGVGYTF

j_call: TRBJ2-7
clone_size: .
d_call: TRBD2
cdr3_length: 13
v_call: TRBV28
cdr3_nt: TGTGCCTCTTTAAGGGAGGGGTACAATGAGCAGTACTTC
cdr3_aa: CASLREGYNEQYF

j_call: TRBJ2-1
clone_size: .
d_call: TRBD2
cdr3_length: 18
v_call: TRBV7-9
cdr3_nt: TGTGCCAGCAGCCATAGTCTAGATAGCGGGAGATGGAACAATGAGCAGTTCTTC
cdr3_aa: CASSHSLDSGRWNNEQFF

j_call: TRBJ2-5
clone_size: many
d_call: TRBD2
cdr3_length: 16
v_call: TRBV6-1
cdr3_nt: TGTGCCAGCAGCCGCCTTGTGAGCGGGGGGCAAGAGACCCAGTACTTC
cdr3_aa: CASSRLVSGGQETQYF

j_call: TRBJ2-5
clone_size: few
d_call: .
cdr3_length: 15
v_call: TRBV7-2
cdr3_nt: TGTGCCAGCAGCCCCACCCGGCTAGCGAAAGAGACCCAGTACTTC
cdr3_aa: CASSPTRLAKETQYF

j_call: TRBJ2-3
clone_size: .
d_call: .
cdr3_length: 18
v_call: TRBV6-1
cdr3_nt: TGTGCCAGCCTGGGCGTAAATCCCCAGCCTTTGAGCACAGATACGCAGTATTTT
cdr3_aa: CASLGVNPQPLSTDTQYF

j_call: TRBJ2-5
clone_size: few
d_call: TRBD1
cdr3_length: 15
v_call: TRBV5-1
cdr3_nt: TGCGCCAGCAGCTGGGCCCTGACAGGGAAGGAGACCCAGTACTTC
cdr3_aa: CASSWALTGKETQYF

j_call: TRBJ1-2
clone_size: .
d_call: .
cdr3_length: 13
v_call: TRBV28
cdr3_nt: TGTGCCAGCAGTTCCCAGGCGGGGGCTGGCTACACCTTC
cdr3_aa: CASSSQAGAGYTF

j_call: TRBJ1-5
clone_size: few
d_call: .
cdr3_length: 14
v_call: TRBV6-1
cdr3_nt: TGTGCCAGCAGCGGGGACTTTCGGGATCAGCCCCAGCATTTT
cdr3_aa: CASSGDFRDQPQHF

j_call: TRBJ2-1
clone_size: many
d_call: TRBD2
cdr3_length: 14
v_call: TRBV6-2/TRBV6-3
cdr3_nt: TGTGCCACTTTTAGCGGGAGCTCCTACAATGAGCAGTTCTTC
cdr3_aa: CATFSGSSYNEQFF

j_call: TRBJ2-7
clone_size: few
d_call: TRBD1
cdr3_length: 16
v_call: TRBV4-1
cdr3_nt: TGCGCCAGCAGCCAAACCAGGGACAGACTGCCCTACGAGCAGTACTTC
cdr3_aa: CASSQTRDRLPYEQYF